The present T cell receptor beta chain was sequenced within a study of identical twins. TCRdb reprocessed the 5' RACE reads with MiXCR, giving one entry per CDR3 protein. The table lists about 690,000 distinct CDR3 sequences, around 6% of them singletons. This clonotype was counted at least ten times. V lost 5 bases and J lost 3, with 13 bases in between. The CDR3 length is 14 residues. Germline CDR1 reads SEHNR; CDR2 reads FQNEAQ (reference sequence). Sequenced: naive T cells sorted from blood. The source of this sequence is a man aged 18 to 35 in good health. The chain carries TRBV7-9 and TRBJ2-5; TRBD2 is a possible D gene (5 bases). DNA for the CDR3: TGTGCCAGCAGCCCAAGAAGCGGAAAAGAGACCCAGTACTTC. Protein product: CASSPRSGKETQYF.